This T cell receptor (beta chain) was sequenced in a study of response to subunit inactivated influenza vaccine. A note on this clonotype: Its antigen remains unknown.

In TCRdb, the RT-PCR reads were re-called with MiXCR into one record per CDR3 protein. The sample contains 560,000 or so distinct CDR3 sequences, less than 8% of which appear only once. This CDR3 has 13 amino acids. V lost 7 bases to trimming and J lost 6 bases; unmatched junction nucleotides: 8. Germline loops: CDR1 SQVTM, CDR2 ANQGSEA. Whole-study results and caveats: Only a handful of new T cells, the authors suggested, are recruited with each seasonal influenza vaccination.

V and J are TRBV29-1 and TRBJ2-7; TRBD1 aligns across 11 bases. The sequencing here drew on PBMCs from blood, taken approximately 25 months after vaccination. This TCR was sampled from a man aged 50 to 69 who received an inactivated influenza vaccine. In nucleotides, the CDR3 is TGCAGCGGCGGACAGGGGGCGCCCGGCGAGCAGTACTTC. Translated: CSGGQGAPGEQYF.